Listed below are T cell receptor beta chains from one sample, sequenced in a study of sequential checkpoint blockade in melanoma. Data came from immunoSEQ multiplex PCR; TCRdb stores just in-frame clones and leaves some out. The sample yields about 3,000 clones, less than 20% seen once. This sample comprised tumor tissue (inferred from file names), obtained from a patient given nivolumab and ipilimumab in sequence. These receptors were obtained from a human donor with melanoma. CDR3s leave out the opening cysteine and the closing phenylalanine or tryptophan. D genes are given only for firm matches. Size is stated for part of the rows, as once, few or many counts, or as a class when the clone is expanded.

V gene: TRBV11-3
D gene: TRBD1
clone size: medium-sized
CDR3 protein: ASSPGQGARNYGYT

V gene: TRBV5-1
D gene: TRBD1
clone size: -
CDR3 protein: ASSLEDRGIDEQF

V gene: TRBV6-8
D gene: TRBD1
clone size: few
CDR3 protein: ASSDSTGGGYT

V gene: TRBV19
D gene: -
clone size: few
CDR3 protein: ASSILWNTEAF

V gene: TRBV30
D gene: TRBD1
clone size: few
CDR3 protein: AWSVGGTGGEVSF

V gene: TRBV18
D gene: TRBD1
clone size: -
CDR3 protein: ASSPGQGTMAPLH

V gene: TRBV11-3
D gene: -
clone size: medium-sized
CDR3 protein: ASSDRTVYAYNEQF

V gene: TRBV11-3
D gene: -
clone size: medium-sized
CDR3 protein: ASSSGKGIYEKLF

V gene: TRBV6-8
D gene: TRBD2
clone size: medium-sized
CDR3 protein: ASSHTSGGSYNEQF

V gene: TRBV11-3
D gene: -
clone size: medium-sized
CDR3 protein: ASSLVRGKNTEAF

V gene: TRBV4-1
D gene: -
clone size: medium-sized
CDR3 protein: ASSQDYESTGRQDTYEQY

V gene: TRBV4-1
D gene: TRBD2
clone size: many
CDR3 protein: ASSQGASGGTYEQY

V gene: TRBV11-3
D gene: -
clone size: many
CDR3 protein: ASSPLPGPTYGYT

V gene: TRBV9
D gene: -
clone size: medium-sized
CDR3 protein: ASSVGGSPNEQF

V gene: TRBV11-3
D gene: -
clone size: medium-sized
CDR3 protein: ASSLFSQGREKLF

V gene: TRBV6-4
D gene: -
clone size: -
CDR3 protein: ASSNRAHQY

V gene: TRBV5-1
D gene: -
clone size: few
CDR3 protein: ASSLGGANSPLH

V gene: TRBV4-1
D gene: TRBD1
clone size: medium-sized
CDR3 protein: ASSGVQGALVLAGELF

V gene: TRBV6-8
D gene: -
clone size: few
CDR3 protein: ASARGANTEAF

V gene: TRBV11-3
D gene: TRBD1
clone size: many
CDR3 protein: ASSSRGPNTEAF

V gene: TRBV6-8
D gene: TRBD1
clone size: few
CDR3 protein: ATTGTVVGTEAF

V gene: TRBV6-8
D gene: TRBD1
clone size: medium-sized
CDR3 protein: ASFPYGGGGYT

V gene: TRBV11-3
D gene: TRBD2
clone size: many
CDR3 protein: ASSPGSGGAYNEQF

V gene: TRBV11-3
D gene: TRBD1
clone size: medium-sized
CDR3 protein: ASSAPGGGPEAF

V gene: TRBV10-3
D gene: TRBD1
clone size: -
CDR3 protein: AIEDRGARNEQF

V gene: TRBV19
D gene: TRBD2
clone size: -
CDR3 protein: ASSTGGGPQETQY

V gene: TRBV28
D gene: -
clone size: few
CDR3 protein: ASRHSGNTIY

V gene: TRBV6-8
D gene: -
clone size: -
CDR3 protein: ASNPISGANVLT

V gene: TRBV6-8
D gene: TRBD1
clone size: -
CDR3 protein: ASSSQPGQNYGYT

V gene: TRBV28
D gene: TRBD1
clone size: -
CDR3 protein: ASSVTGERSYEQY

V gene: TRBV11-3
D gene: -
clone size: many
CDR3 protein: ASSGLTGNSYNSPLH

V gene: TRBV28
D gene: TRBD1
clone size: -
CDR3 protein: ASSAPGTGVLIFSYEQY

V gene: TRBV6-8
D gene: -
clone size: -
CDR3 protein: ASSYAWTVGQETQY

V gene: TRBV9
D gene: TRBD1
clone size: many
CDR3 protein: ASSVGGTAIGGYT

V gene: TRBV6-8
D gene: -
clone size: -
CDR3 protein: ASSYDLGQPEQF

V gene: TRBV6-8
D gene: TRBD2
clone size: -
CDR3 protein: ASSGLAGGPDTQY

V gene: TRBV11-3
D gene: -
clone size: few
CDR3 protein: ASSSTVGNYEQY

V gene: TRBV6-8
D gene: -
clone size: few
CDR3 protein: ASRNREGGNTIY

V gene: TRBV28
D gene: -
clone size: few
CDR3 protein: ASRMRSSGNTIY

V gene: TRBV23-1
D gene: -
clone size: few
CDR3 protein: ASSLTRGETQY

V gene: TRBV5-1
D gene: -
clone size: -
CDR3 protein: ASSSGPAVSEQY

V gene: TRBV6-8
D gene: -
clone size: few
CDR3 protein: ASSYSNSPLH

V gene: TRBV5-1
D gene: -
clone size: -
CDR3 protein: ASSLQSSYNEQF

V gene: TRBV7-1
D gene: -
clone size: few
CDR3 protein: ASSLISGLKLF

V gene: TRBV9
D gene: TRBD1
clone size: few
CDR3 protein: ASRTGTYEQY

V gene: TRBV30
D gene: -
clone size: -
CDR3 protein: AWRGPPRGDTQY

V gene: TRBV10-2
D gene: TRBD2
clone size: few
CDR3 protein: ASSENSGGSGANVLT

V gene: TRBV6-8
D gene: -
clone size: few
CDR3 protein: ASSYSRGTPNTEAF

V gene: TRBV6-8
D gene: -
clone size: few
CDR3 protein: ASSYAHQGAEAF

V gene: TRBV14
D gene: -
clone size: -
CDR3 protein: ASSQGVLETQY

V gene: TRBV11-3
D gene: -
clone size: many
CDR3 protein: ASSPGRTRQHEQY

V gene: TRBV19
D gene: TRBD2
clone size: -
CDR3 protein: ASSIGSGGAGDTQY

V gene: TRBV6-8
D gene: -
clone size: medium-sized
CDR3 protein: ASSYSVLLNTGELF

V gene: TRBV11-3
D gene: -
clone size: many
CDR3 protein: ASSLVGNLYGYT

V gene: TRBV9
D gene: TRBD1
clone size: medium-sized
CDR3 protein: ASSAEQGARREQY

V gene: TRBV19
D gene: -
clone size: once
CDR3 protein: ASSAGVVGSYEQY

V gene: TRBV11-3
D gene: -
clone size: medium-sized
CDR3 protein: ASSLWGPGVGSLNTEAF

V gene: TRBV15
D gene: -
clone size: few
CDR3 protein: ATSRDPRGDTEAF

V gene: TRBV9
D gene: -
clone size: -
CDR3 protein: ASSVELSGNTQY

V gene: TRBV11-3
D gene: TRBD2
clone size: many
CDR3 protein: ASSLGSGVWEQY